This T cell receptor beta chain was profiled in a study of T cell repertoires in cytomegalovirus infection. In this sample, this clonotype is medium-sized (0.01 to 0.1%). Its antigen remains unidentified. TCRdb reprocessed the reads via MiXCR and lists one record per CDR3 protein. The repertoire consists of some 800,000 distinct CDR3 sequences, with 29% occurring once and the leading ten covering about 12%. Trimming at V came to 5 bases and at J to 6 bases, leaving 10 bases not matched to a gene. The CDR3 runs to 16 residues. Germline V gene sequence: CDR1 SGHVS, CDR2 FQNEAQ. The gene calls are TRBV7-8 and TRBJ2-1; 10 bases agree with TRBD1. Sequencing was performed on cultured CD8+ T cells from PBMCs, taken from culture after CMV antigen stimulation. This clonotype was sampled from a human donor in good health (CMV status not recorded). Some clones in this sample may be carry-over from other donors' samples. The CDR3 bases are TGTGCCAGCAGCACTACCGGGACAGGGGTGGTCAATGAGCAGTTCTTC. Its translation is CASSTTGTGVVNEQFF.